The 27 T cell receptor beta chains presented below share a single source sample, sequenced in a study of glioma-infiltrating T cells after dendritic cell vaccination. Libraries were prepared by immunoSEQ multiplex PCR; TCRdb keeps only in-frame clonotypes and omits some of them. The sample holds roughly 100,000 clones, roughly 89% seen once. Time point noted: after dendritic cell vaccination, including at tumor progression/relapse. The source material was blood, sampled after dendritic cell vaccination. These receptors were taken from a human donor with glioblastoma.

The rearrangement joins TRBV10-3 to TRBJ1-5; 10 nucleotides match TRBD1. Germline-derived CDR1 and CDR2 are ENHRY and SYGVKD. The V gene end was trimmed by 6 bases and the J gene end by 0 bases; junction bases not matched to a gene: 14. This CDR3 is built from 19 residues. The CDR3 loop reads CAIRQKDRGRVYSNQPQHF. CDR3 nucleotides: TGTGCCATCAGACAAAAGGACAGGGGGAGGGTATATAGCAATCAGCCCCAGCATTTT.

This chain links TRBV5-8 with TRBJ2-1; 14 nucleotides agree with TRBD2. Germline CDR1 SGHTS, CDR2 YDEGEE. There are 15 residues in the CDR3. V gave up 4 bases and J gave up 6 bases; unmatched junction bases: 3. DNA of the CDR3: TGTGCCAGCAGCCCCGGGACTAGCGGGAGCAATGAGCAGTTCTTC. Protein: CASSPGTSGSNEQFF.

This rearrangement joins TRBV7-2 to TRBJ1-2; D not resolved. Trimming removed 5 bases from V and 3 bases from J, with 16 bases in between. Germline assignment: CDR1 SGHTA and CDR2 FQGNSA. The CDR3 contains 15 residues. The CDR3 here is CASSPAVGLDYGYTF. As DNA, the CDR3 is TGTGCCAGCAGCCCAGCGGTAGGGTTGGACTATGGCTACACCTTC.

This clone was detected only once. The chain recombines TRBV2 with TRBJ1-4; D remains ambiguous. The CDR3 consists of 13 residues. Germline V gives CDR1 SNHLY, CDR2 FYNNEI. The V and J ends lost 5 bases and 4 bases respectively, with 8 bases between them. The CDR3 DNA reads TGTGCCAGCAGTCCTGAGAGTAATGAAAAACTGTTTTTT. This codes for CASSPESNEKLFF.

The rearrangement links TRBV5-1 to TRBJ2-1, with D uncertain. The V end lost 0 bases, the J end lost 5 bases, and 9 bases lay between the germline ends. The CDR3 is made up of 14 amino acids. The germline gives CDR1 SGHRS, CDR2 YFSETQ. In nucleotides, the CDR3 is TGCGCCAGCAGCTTGGCCGAAGTAGACAATGAGCAGTTCTTC. Its protein product is CASSLAEVDNEQFF.

The genes are TRBV5-1 and TRBJ2-1, with TRBD2 identical over 8 bases. This CDR3 has 17 amino acids. V was clipped by 0 bases and J by 0 bases; unmatched bases: 5. The germline V gene has CDR1 SGHRS and CDR2 YFSETQ. CDR3 sequence: CASSLALAESSYNEQFF. For the CDR3, the DNA is TGCGCCAGCAGCTTGGCACTAGCGGAAAGCTCCTACAATGAGCAGTTCTTC.

The rearrangement links TRBV6-1 to TRBJ2-7; no definite D call. The CDR3 is 13 residues long. The V gene lost 2 bases and the J gene lost 0 bases, with 5 bases spanning the gap. Germline values: CDR1 MNHNS, CDR2 SASEGT. The CDR3 bases are TGTGCCAGCAGTGAATCCTTCTCCTACGAGCAGTACTTC. Encoded protein: CASSESFSYEQYF.

The rearrangement joins TRBV18 to TRBJ1-2; D gene ambiguous. The germline V and J ends were trimmed by 0 bases and 2 bases, with 7 bases remaining between them. The germline V gene has CDR1 KGHSH and CDR2 LQKENI. The CDR3 totals 14 residues. The CDR3 spells CASSPPSVNYGYTF. The CDR3 bases are TGTGCCAGCTCACCACCGTCGGTCAACTATGGCTACACCTTC.

The rearrangement joins TRBV7-8 to TRBJ2-7; perhaps TRBD2 as D (5 bases). This CDR3 spans 19 amino acids. Germline CDR1 SGHVS, CDR2 FQNEAQ. Deletions cut 2 bases from V and 7 bases from J, with 30 bases between. As DNA, the CDR3 is TGTGCCAGCAGCTTAACGGTGGTCATTCGGGGAAAACCCCCGGGGGAGCAGTACTTC. Its translation: CASSLTVVIRGKPPGEQYF.

This clone was recorded only once. This chain uses TRBV10-2 with TRBJ2-4, with 7 bases identical to TRBD2. This CDR3 is built from 16 residues. Germline assignment: CDR1 WSHSY and CDR2 SAAADI. V was clipped by 4 bases and J by 1 base; unmatched bases: 7. CDR3 loop: CASSVVAGAAKNIQYF. CDR3 DNA: TGCGCCAGCAGTGTTGTAGCGGGTGCGGCCAAAAACATTCAGTACTTC.

V usage is TRBV7-6 and J usage is TRBJ2-7; TRBD2 agrees at 16 bases. With V trimmed by 3 bases and J by 6 bases, 11 bases remained unmatched. The CDR3 loop spans 18 amino acids. Germline-derived CDR1 and CDR2 are SGHVS and FNYEAQ. CDR3 DNA: TGTGCCAGCAGCTTTGAGCCGGGACTAGCGGGAGGGGTCTTCGAGCAGTACTTC. Protein sequence: CASSFEPGLAGGVFEQYF.

The chain links TRBV19 to TRBJ1-2; D remains ambiguous. There are 14 residues in the CDR3. Germline values: CDR1 LNHDA, CDR2 SQIVND (reference sequence). Trimming removed 4 bases at V and 3 bases at J, with 12 bases between. Written as DNA, the CDR3 is TGTGCCAGTAGTAGTCGGGATGGGGACTATGGCTACACCTTC. As protein: CASSSRDGDYGYTF.

This sequence joins TRBV18 and TRBJ2-1; the D gene is possibly TRBD2 (6 bases). This CDR3 contains 17 residues. CDR1 KGHSH and CDR2 LQKENI come from the germline V gene. V was cut by 0 bases and J by 4 bases, with 16 bases left in between. DNA for the CDR3: TGTGCCAGCTCACCACCGGGGGGAGGCCAGAATTACAATGAGCAGTTCTTC. It translates to CASSPPGGGQNYNEQFF.

The chain has TRBV30 and TRBJ2-5; 9 bases are shared with TRBD2. The CDR3 is made up of 16 amino acids. Germline V gene data show CDR1 as GTSNPN and CDR2 as SVGIG (reference sequence). Trimming removed 0 bases from V and 1 base from J; junction bases left unmatched: 6. CDR3 DNA sequence: TGTGCCTGGAGTGTGACGCGGGGGGGCCTCCAAGAGACCCAGTACTTC. This codes for CAWSVTRGGLQETQYF.

The chain is built from TRBV28 and TRBJ1-2; no clear D. Germline lookup yields CDR1 MDHEN and CDR2 SYDVKM. V was cut by 2 bases and J by 4 bases, with 11 bases left in between. CDR3 length: 14 amino acids. The CDR3 DNA sequence: TGTGCCAGCAGTTTAACGTATAGTCGCTATGGCTACACCTTC. Its protein product is CASSLTYSRYGYTF.

DNA of the CDR3: TGTGCCAGCAGCCAGTCTAGCGGGGGGGCCCAGAATGAGCAGTTCTTC. This translates into CASSQSSGGAQNEQFF. The chain recombines TRBV7-6 with TRBJ2-1; 12 bases fit TRBD2. CDR1 SGHVS and CDR2 FNYEAQ come from the germline V gene. Unmatched junction bases numbered 9, after V lost 5 bases and J lost 7 bases. There are 16 residues in the CDR3.

The chain joins TRBV9 to TRBJ2-1, with 8 bases lining up with TRBD2. J gave up 10 bases and V 0 bases, and 3 bases lay outside the gene matches. The germline CDR1 and CDR2 sequences are SGDLS and YYNGEE. CDR3 length: 13 amino acids. The CDR3 DNA follows: TGTGCCAGCAGCGTAGAGGGACTAGACGAGCAGTTCTTC. This encodes CASSVEGLDEQFF.

The CDR3 here is CASSSGQVIETQYF. Here the CDR3 DNA reads TGTGCCAGTAGTTCCGGACAGGTTATAGAGACCCAGTACTTC. The chain joins TRBV19 to TRBJ2-5; 7 bases are shared with TRBD1. The length of the CDR3 is 14 residues. V trimming: 5 bases; J trimming: 4 bases; junction bases outside the gene matches: 7. CDR1 is LNHDA and CDR2 is SQIVND in the germline V gene (reference sequence).

This clone was counted only a few times. The J gene is TRBJ1-5, the V gene TRBV2; 9 nucleotides match TRBD1. From germline, CDR1 is SNHLY and CDR2 FYNNEI. This CDR3 has 14 residues. J lost 6 bases, V lost 4 bases, and 4 bases had no gene match. The CDR3 nucleotides are TGTGCCAGCAGTGTTCCGGACAGGGGTCAGCCCCAGCATTTT. Amino acids: CASSVPDRGQPQHF.

V is TRBV5-1 and J is TRBJ2-1; TRBD1 might be the D (7 bases). Trimming took 4 bases from V and 7 from J, leaving 18 bases between them. The length of the CDR3 is 15 residues. The germline gives CDR1 SGHRS, CDR2 YFSETQ. This CDR3 is CASSTGDSGTNEQFF. In DNA, the CDR3 is TGCGCCAGCAGCACGGGGGACAGTGGGACGAATGAGCAGTTCTTC. Drawing the rest from reference TRBV5-1 and TRBJ2-1, the complete variable domain is KAGVTQTPRYLIKTRGQQVTLSCSPISGHRSVSWYQQTPGQGLQFLFEYFSETQRNKGNFPGRFSGRQFSNSRSEMNVSTLELGDSALYLCASSTGDSGTNEQFFGPGTRLTVL.

This chain uses TRBV5-1 with TRBJ1-2; the match to TRBD1 covers 8 bases. Trimming removed 4 bases from V and 2 bases from J; junction bases left unmatched: 7. The CDR3 has 15 amino acids. CDR1 and CDR2 (germline): SGHRS, YFSETQ. As DNA, the CDR3 is TGCGCCAGCAGCCGCGGACAGGGAATCAACTATGGCTACACCTTC. Amino acid sequence: CASSRGQGINYGYTF.

This chain uses TRBV5-1 with TRBJ2-7, with 14 bases aligning to TRBD2. V gave up 3 bases and J gave up 6 bases; unmatched junction bases: 2. The germline V gene has CDR1 SGHRS and CDR2 YFSETQ. CDR3 length: 14 amino acids. Here the CDR3 DNA reads TGCGCCAGCAGCTCGGGACTAGCGGGGGCCGAGCAGTACTTC. As protein: CASSSGLAGAEQYF.

The rearrangement uses TRBV30 and TRBJ2-5, with 7 bases aligning to TRBD1. Germline V gene sequence: CDR1 GTSNPN, CDR2 SVGIG (reference sequence). The CDR3 covers 12 residues. V was pared by 3 bases and J by 2 bases, with 0 bases of the junction left unmatched. The CDR3 protein is CAWRGQQETQYF. The CDR3 DNA reads as TGTGCCTGGAGGGGACAGCAAGAGACCCAGTACTTC.

This chain links TRBV7-3 with TRBJ2-5; the match to TRBD1 covers 7 bases. V trimming: 5 bases; J trimming: 7 bases; junction bases outside the gene matches: 7. Germline V gene sequence: CDR1 SGHTA, CDR2 FQGTGA. The CDR3 loop spans 13 amino acids. The chain's CDR3 is CASSQGQDVTQYF. The CDR3 coding sequence is TGTGCCAGCAGCCAAGGACAGGACGTGACCCAGTACTTC.

The CDR3 here is CASSSRTSGSADTQYF. Here the CDR3 DNA reads TGTGCCAGCAGCTCTAGGACTAGCGGGAGCGCAGATACGCAGTATTTT. This rearrangement joins TRBV13 to TRBJ2-3; 13 bases fit TRBD2. Germline values: CDR1 PRHDT, CDR2 FYEKMQ (reference sequence). The length of the CDR3 is 16 residues. J was trimmed by 4 bases and V by 4 bases; bases with no gene match: 5.

CDR3: CASSFAGGDEKLFF. CDR3 bases: TGCGCCAGCAGCTTTGCAGGGGGCGATGAAAAACTGTTTTTT. The rearrangement uses TRBV5-1 and TRBJ1-4; TRBD1 matches 8 bases. The V segment lost 2 bases and the J segment 6 bases; nucleotides outside the gene matches: 3. Germline-derived CDR1 and CDR2 are SGHRS and YFSETQ. The CDR3 totals 14 residues.

In the case of this clone: The junction differs from germline at one of its ends, possibly a read error. The V gene is TRBV7-7, the J gene TRBJ2-7; 11 positions match TRBD2. The CDR3 contains 13 residues. CDR1 SSHAT and CDR2 FNYEAQ come from the germline V gene (reference sequence). For the CDR3, the DNA is TGTGCTAGCAGCTTAGGGACTAGCGGCGAGCAGTACTTC. Encoded protein: CASSLGTSGEQYF.